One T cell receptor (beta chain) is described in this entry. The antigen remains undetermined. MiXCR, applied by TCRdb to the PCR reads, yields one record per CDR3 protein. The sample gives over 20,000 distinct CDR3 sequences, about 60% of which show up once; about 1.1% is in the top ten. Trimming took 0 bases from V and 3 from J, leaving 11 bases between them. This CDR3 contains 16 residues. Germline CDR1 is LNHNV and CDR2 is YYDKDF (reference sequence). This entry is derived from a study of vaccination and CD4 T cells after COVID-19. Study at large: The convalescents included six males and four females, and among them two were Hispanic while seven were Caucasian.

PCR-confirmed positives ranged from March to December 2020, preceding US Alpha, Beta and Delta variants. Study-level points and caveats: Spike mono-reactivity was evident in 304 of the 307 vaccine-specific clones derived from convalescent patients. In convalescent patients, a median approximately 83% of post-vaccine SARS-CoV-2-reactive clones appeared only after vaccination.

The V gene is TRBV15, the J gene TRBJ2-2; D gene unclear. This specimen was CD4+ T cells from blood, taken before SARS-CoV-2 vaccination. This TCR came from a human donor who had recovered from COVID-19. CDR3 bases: TGTGCCACCAGCAGAGATCACTTCAGCTACACCGGGGAGCTGTTTTTT. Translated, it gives CATSRDHFSYTGELFF.